This TCR beta chain was recovered during a study of cytomegalovirus exposure and HLA in healthy donors. Turning to the study itself: The use of the same platform for the 120 validation repertoires and the 550 to 700 first-cohort repertoires was reported by a later analysis. Study-wide points: Altogether, more than 150 TCR beta chains were recorded as cytomegalovirus-associated. A few CMV-associated chains proved CMV antigen-specific in vitro.

From the 120-subject validation cohort, which was separate from the roughly 670-subject first cohort, the donors were drawn. For this clone: No antigen is known for it.

The repertoire was sequenced with immunoSEQ multiplex PCR; TCRdb's copy has only in-frame clones and lacks some. The sample consists of 100,000 to 150,000 clones, roughly 95% of them appearing once. J was trimmed by 5 bases and V by 6 bases; bases with no gene match: 10. Germline assignment: CDR1 MDHEN and CDR2 SYDVKM. The CDR3 spans 15 residues. This chain uses TRBV28 with TRBJ1-2; 9 bases match TRBD1. Specimen: PBMCs. The source of this sequence is a man between 18 and 29 years old in good health and CMV-seronegative. Here the CDR3 reads CASRGTGGARYGYTF. The CDR3 coding sequence is TGTGCCAGCAGGGGAACAGGGGGCGCGAGGTATGGCTACACCTTC.